A single sample gave rise to the 3 T cell receptor beta chains below, sequenced in a study of T cell responses to AZD1222 COVID-19 vaccine. Data came from immunoSEQ multiplex PCR; TCRdb stores just in-frame clones and leaves some out. The repertoire holds about 140,000 clones, with 80% to 95% as singletons. The sequencing here drew on peripheral blood, taken on day 0 of AZD1222 vaccination. These receptor sequences come from an adult in good health.

The chain uses TRBV7-2 and TRBJ2-2; no reliable D call. The V gene's germline CDR1 is SGHTA and CDR2 FQGNSA. The V gene lost 0 bases and the J gene lost 5 bases, with 10 bases spanning the gap. The CDR3 contains 15 residues. The CDR3 coding sequence is TGTGCCAGCAGCTTAGCGATAAGGGTGACCGGGGAGCTGTTTTTT. The encoded protein is CASSLAIRVTGELFF.

V gene TRBV12-5 combines with J gene TRBJ2-4; D gene ambiguous. Trimming took off 3 bases at V and 9 bases at J, with 12 bases between the two ends. The CDR3 spans 13 residues. The germline gives CDR1 LGHNT, CDR2 FRNRAP. CDR3 in amino acids: CASGFGPETIQYF. The DNA for the CDR3 is TGTGCTAGTGGTTTCGGGCCGGAGACCATTCAGTACTTC.

This chain uses TRBV11-2 with TRBJ2-7, with D maybe TRBD1 (7 bases). The CDR3 is 14 residues long. Trimming pared 1 base from V and 6 bases from J, leaving 13 bases between. Germline CDR1 SGHAT, CDR2 FQNNGV. CDR3 in DNA: TGTGCCAGCAGCTTAGCTTCAGGGGGGCGCGAGCAGTACTTC. Translation gives CASSLASGGREQYF.